What follows is one TCR beta chain and its context. Two negative PCRs, clearance, or symptom resolution had been documented for recovered Cohort 3 donors. Original methodology: Quantification of nucleated cells was approximated via reference gene primer amplification. Some clones are missing from TCRdb's copy, which holds only in-frame ones; the method was immunoSEQ multiplex PCR. The V and J calls and clone size were taken over from that table, and D and trimming were inferred from the DNA. The profile shows roughly 190,000 clones, about four fifths of them singletons. This sample is drawn from a study of blood T cell repertoires in COVID-19. Across the whole study: Donors in the United States, Italy and Spain gave samples during acute or convalescent COVID-19. T cells, B-cell-depleted T cells, or PBMCs supplied cDNA or gDNA.

The CDR3 is 14 amino acids. Trimming removed 9 bases from V and 4 bases from J, with 17 bases in between. Germline V CDR1 and CDR2: KGHDR, SFDVKD. The chain has TRBV24-1 and TRBJ1-1; D remains ambiguous. Sample: PBMCs or T cells enriched from blood (not recorded which). This sequence was found in a woman aged 25 to 45 who had recovered from COVID-19. The CDR3 DNA sequence: TGTGCCACCTCTGGCTCCGGGGTGGGCACTGAAGCTTTCTTT. Translation: CATSGSGVGTEAFF.